The 9 T cell receptor beta chains given below trace back to one sample, sequenced in a study of cytomegalovirus exposure and HLA in healthy donors. This PCR relied on a set of 60 Vbeta primers and 13 Jbeta primers. Profiling relied on immunoSEQ multiplex PCR, and the TCRdb table lists in-frame clones only, not all of them. Here the sample spans about 110,000 clones, approximately 81% being singletons. Sequenced input: PBMCs. Receptor source: a man under 40 in good health and CMV-seronegative.

The chain employs TRBV5-6 and TRBJ1-2; a weak D match, TRBD1 (5 bases). Trimming removed 1 base from V and 4 bases from J, with 8 bases in between. Germline V gene lookup returns CDR1 SGHDT and CDR2 YYEEEE. The CDR3 contains 13 residues. CDR3 loop: CASSLRQTYGYTF. As DNA, the CDR3 is TGTGCCAGCAGCTTGCGACAGACCTATGGCTACACCTTC. Based on the CDR3 plus reference TRBV5-6 and TRBJ1-2, the full variable domain is DAGVTQSPTHLIKTRGQQVTLRCSPKSGHDTVSWYQQALGQGPQFIFQYYEEEERQRGNFPDRFSGHQFPNYSSELNVNALLLGDSALYLCASSLRQTYGYTFGSGTRLTVV.

The rearrangement uses TRBV18 and TRBJ1-2; D might be TRBD1 (5 bases). The CDR3 has 15 residues. Trimming stripped 0 bases from V and 2 bases from J, with 10 bases between. CDR1 is KGHSH, CDR2 LQKENI, per germline. The CDR3 reads CASSPPLDTNYGYTF. The DNA for the CDR3 is TGTGCCAGCTCACCACCGCTGGACACCAACTATGGCTACACCTTC. The full variable domain, completed using reference TRBV18 and TRBJ1-2, is NAGVMQNPRHLVRRRGQEARLRCSPMKGHSHVYWYRQLPEEGLKFMVYLQKENIIDESGMPKERFSAEFPKEGPSILRIQQVVRGDSAAYFCASSPPLDTNYGYTFGSGTRLTVV.

The gene calls are TRBV29-1 and TRBJ1-3, with a tentative D call TRBD1 (6 bases). Germline loops: CDR1 SQVTM, CDR2 ANQGSEA. V lost 5 bases and J 4 bases, leaving 12 bases between the germline ends. The CDR3 spans 13 residues. CDR3 protein: CSVTGNRGNTIYF. As DNA, the CDR3 is TGCAGCGTTACAGGGAATCGCGGAAACACCATATATTTT. Combining the CDR3 with reference TRBV29-1 and TRBJ1-3 gives the whole variable domain SAVISQKPSRDICQRGTSLTIQCQVDSQVTMMFWYRQQPGQSLTLIATANQGSEATYESGFVIDKFPISRPNLTFSTLTVSNMSPEDSSIYLCSVTGNRGNTIYFGEGSWLTVV.

The rearrangement links TRBV7-2 to TRBJ2-1, with TRBD1 matching over 9 bases. CDR3 length: 15 residues. CDR1 and CDR2 (germline): SGHTA, FQGNSA. The V gene end was trimmed by 6 bases and the J gene end by 0 bases; junction bases not matched to a gene: 3. This CDR3 is CASSSDRGSYNEQFF. The CDR3 DNA reads as TGTGCCAGCAGTTCGGACAGGGGCTCCTACAATGAGCAGTTCTTC.

The J gene is TRBJ2-7, the V gene TRBV6-1, with TRBD1 identical over 11 bases. The CDR3 has 15 amino acids. The germline V gene encodes CDR1 MNHNS and CDR2 SASEGT. After removal of 6 bases from V and 1 base from J, the junction contained 5 bases not matched to a gene. CDR3 protein: CASRTGTGGSYEQYF. CDR3 coding DNA: TGTGCCAGCAGGACCGGGACAGGGGGATCCTACGAGCAGTACTTC.

The CDR3 spells CASSPSTRGEQFF. CDR3 nucleotides: TGTGCCAGCAGCCCCTCGACCCGCGGCGAGCAGTTCTTC. The J gene is TRBJ2-1, the V gene TRBV11-3; the D is unclear. Looked up from germline, CDR1 is SGHNT and CDR2 is YENEEA. V dropped 5 bases and J dropped 10 bases, with 15 bases sitting between them. The CDR3 contains 13 residues. Filled out from reference TRBV11-3 and TRBJ2-1, the complete variable domain reads EAGVVQSPRYKIIEKKQPVAFWCNPISGHNTLYWYLQNLGQGPELLIRYENEEAVDDSQLPKDRFSAERLKGVDSTLKIQPAELGDSAVYLCASSPSTRGEQFFGPGTRLTVL.

V is TRBV5-4 and J is TRBJ1-5; D gene unclear. Looked up from germline, CDR1 is SGHNT and CDR2 is YYREEE (reference sequence). Trimming pared 3 bases from V and 9 bases from J, leaving 10 bases between. The CDR3 contains 12 residues. CDR3 residues: CASSSEGGPQHF. The CDR3 DNA follows: TGTGCCAGCAGCTCGGAGGGAGGGCCCCAGCATTTT.

This CDR3 is CSANGAAGGVYNEQFF. The CDR3 DNA is TGCAGCGCCAATGGGGCGGCGGGGGGAGTCTACAATGAGCAGTTCTTC. The chain links TRBV29-1 to TRBJ2-1; 8 bases align to TRBD2. The length of the CDR3 is 16 residues. Per the germline V gene, CDR1 is SQVTM and CDR2 is ANQGSEA. The trim removed 7 bases at V and 3 bases at J, leaving 14 bases unmatched.

The rearrangement joins TRBV7-9 to TRBJ2-1, with 9 bases fitting TRBD1. This CDR3 spans 16 amino acids. The ends lost 5 bases at V and 8 bases at J; junction bases unmatched: 13. Per germline, CDR1 SEHNR and CDR2 FQNEAQ (reference sequence). Written as DNA, the CDR3 is TGTGCCAGCAGCACGACTTCCGGGACAGGGCCCCATGAGCAGTTCTTC. Amino acid sequence: CASSTTSGTGPHEQFF.